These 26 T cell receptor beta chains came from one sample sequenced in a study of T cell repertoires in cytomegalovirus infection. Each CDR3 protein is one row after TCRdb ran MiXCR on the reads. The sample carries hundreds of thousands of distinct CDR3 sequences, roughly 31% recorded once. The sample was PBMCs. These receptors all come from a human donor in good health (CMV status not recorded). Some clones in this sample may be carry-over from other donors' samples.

The CDR3 coding sequence is TGCGCCAGCAGCACAACCGGGACAGGACGAATGCGGGGGGCTTTCTTT. Translation: CASSTTGTGRMRGAFF. The chain employs TRBV5-1 and TRBJ1-1; TRBD1 matches at 8 bases. V gave up 4 bases and J gave up 11 bases; unmatched junction bases: 19. Germline assignment: CDR1 SGHRS and CDR2 YFSETQ. The CDR3 runs 16 residues.

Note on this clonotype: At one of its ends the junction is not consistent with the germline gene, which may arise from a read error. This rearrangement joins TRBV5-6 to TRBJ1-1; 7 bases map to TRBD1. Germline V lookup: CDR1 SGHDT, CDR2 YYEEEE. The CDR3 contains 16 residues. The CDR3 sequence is CASSLYRRRGGTEDFF. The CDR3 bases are TGTGCCAGCAGCTTGTATCGAAGGAGAGGGGGCACTGAAGATTTCTTT.

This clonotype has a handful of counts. CDR3 loop: CASSEWGPNYGYTF. The CDR3, as DNA: TGTGCCAGCAGTGAATGGGGCCCCAACTATGGCTACACCTTC. The chain links TRBV25-1 to TRBJ1-2; TRBD1 is a possible D gene (5 bases). The germline V and J ends were trimmed by 1 base and 2 bases, with 8 bases remaining between them. CDR3 length equals 14 residues. The germline V gene has CDR1 MGHDK and CDR2 SYGVNS.

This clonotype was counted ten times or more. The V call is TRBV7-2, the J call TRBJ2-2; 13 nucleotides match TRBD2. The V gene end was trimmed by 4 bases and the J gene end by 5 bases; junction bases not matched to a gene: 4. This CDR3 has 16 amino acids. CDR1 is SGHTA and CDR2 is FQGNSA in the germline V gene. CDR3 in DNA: TGTGCCAGCAGCTACGGACTAGCGGGGGATACCGGGGAGCTGTTTTTT. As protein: CASSYGLAGDTGELFF.

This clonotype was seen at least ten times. Written as DNA, the CDR3 is TGTGCCAGCAGTCTTAACAGGGGAGTACGGGAAAAACTGTTTTTT. It codes for CASSLNRGVREKLFF. The rearrangement joins TRBV12-3 or TRBV12-4 to TRBJ1-4; TRBD1 matches at 7 bases. The CDR3 runs to 15 residues. J was trimmed by 8 bases and V by 5 bases; bases with no gene match: 11.

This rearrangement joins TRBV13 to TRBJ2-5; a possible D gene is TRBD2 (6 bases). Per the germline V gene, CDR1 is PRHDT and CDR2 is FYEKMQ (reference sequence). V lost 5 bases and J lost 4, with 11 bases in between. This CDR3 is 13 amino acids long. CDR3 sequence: CASSPGTAETQYF. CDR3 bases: TGTGCCAGCAGCCCCGGGACTGCAGAGACCCAGTACTTC.

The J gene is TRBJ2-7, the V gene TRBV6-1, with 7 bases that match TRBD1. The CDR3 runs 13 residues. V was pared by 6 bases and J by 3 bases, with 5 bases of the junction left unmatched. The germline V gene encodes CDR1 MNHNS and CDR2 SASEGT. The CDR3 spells CASRADRVYEQYF. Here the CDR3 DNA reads TGTGCCAGCAGGGCCGACAGGGTCTACGAGCAGTACTTC.

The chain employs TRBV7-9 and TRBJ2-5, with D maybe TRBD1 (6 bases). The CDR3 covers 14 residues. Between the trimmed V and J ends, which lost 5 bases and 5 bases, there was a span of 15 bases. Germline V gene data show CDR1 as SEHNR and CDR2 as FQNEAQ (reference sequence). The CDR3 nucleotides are TGTGCCAGCAGCCGAGTGCAGGGGAGCGAGACCCAGTACTTC. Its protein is CASSRVQGSETQYF.

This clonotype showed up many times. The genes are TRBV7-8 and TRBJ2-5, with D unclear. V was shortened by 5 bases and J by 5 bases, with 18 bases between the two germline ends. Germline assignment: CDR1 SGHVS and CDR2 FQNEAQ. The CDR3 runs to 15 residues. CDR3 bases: TGTGCCAGCAGCCACCACCCGGAACCCGGCGAGACCCAGTACTTC. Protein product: CASSHHPEPGETQYF.

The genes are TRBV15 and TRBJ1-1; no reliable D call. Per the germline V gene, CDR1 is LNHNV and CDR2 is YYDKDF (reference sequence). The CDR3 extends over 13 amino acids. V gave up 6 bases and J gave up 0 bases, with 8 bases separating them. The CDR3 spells CATRAGMNTEAFF. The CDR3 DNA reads TGTGCCACCAGGGCGGGGATGAACACTGAAGCTTTCTTT. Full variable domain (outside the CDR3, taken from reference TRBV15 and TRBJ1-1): DAMVIQNPRYQVTQFGKPVTLSCSQTLNHNVMYWYQQKSSQAPKLLFHYYDKDFNNEADTPDNFQSRRPNTSFCFLDIRSPGLGDTAMYLCATRAGMNTEAFFGQGTRLTVV.

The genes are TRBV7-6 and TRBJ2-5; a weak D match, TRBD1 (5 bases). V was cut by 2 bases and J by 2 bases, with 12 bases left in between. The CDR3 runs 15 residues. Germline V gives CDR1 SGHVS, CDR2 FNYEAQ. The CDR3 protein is CASSLLFGQQETQYF. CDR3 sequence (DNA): TGTGCCAGCAGCTTACTCTTCGGACAACAAGAGACCCAGTACTTC. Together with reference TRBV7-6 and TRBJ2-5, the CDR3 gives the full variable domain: GAGVSQSPRYKVTKRGQDVALRCDPISGHVSLYWYRQALGQGPEFLTYFNYEAQQDKSGLPNDRFSAERPEGSISTLTIQRTEQRDSAMYRCASSLLFGQQETQYFGPGTRLLVL.

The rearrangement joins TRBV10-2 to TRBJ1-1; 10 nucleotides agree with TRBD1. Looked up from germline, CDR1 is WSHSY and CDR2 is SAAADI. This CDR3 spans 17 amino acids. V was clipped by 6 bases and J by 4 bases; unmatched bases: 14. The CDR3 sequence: CASSLKGPRTGGTEAFF. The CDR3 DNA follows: TGCGCCAGCAGCCTAAAGGGCCCACGGACAGGGGGCACTGAAGCTTTCTTT.

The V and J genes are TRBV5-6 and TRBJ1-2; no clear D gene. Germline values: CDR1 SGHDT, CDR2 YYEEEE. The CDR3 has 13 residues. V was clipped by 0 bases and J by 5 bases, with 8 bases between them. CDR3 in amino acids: CASSLDGLYGYTF. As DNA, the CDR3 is TGTGCCAGCAGCTTGGACGGCCTTTATGGCTACACCTTC.

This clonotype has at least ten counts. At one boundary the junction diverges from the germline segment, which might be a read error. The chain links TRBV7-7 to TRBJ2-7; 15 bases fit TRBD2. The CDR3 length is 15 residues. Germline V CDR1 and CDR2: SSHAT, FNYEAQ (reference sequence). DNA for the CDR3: TGTGCTAGCAGCCTCGGGACTAGCGGGGGGAACGAGCAGTACTTC. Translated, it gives CASSLGTSGGNEQYF.

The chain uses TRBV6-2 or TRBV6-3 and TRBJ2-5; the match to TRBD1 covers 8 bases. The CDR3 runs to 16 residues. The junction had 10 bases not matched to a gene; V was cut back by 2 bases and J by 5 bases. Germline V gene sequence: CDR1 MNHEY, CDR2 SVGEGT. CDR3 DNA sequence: TGTGCCAGCAGTTACCTTAGTGGCAGGGGGCTTGAGACCCAGTACTTC. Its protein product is CASSYLSGRGLETQYF.

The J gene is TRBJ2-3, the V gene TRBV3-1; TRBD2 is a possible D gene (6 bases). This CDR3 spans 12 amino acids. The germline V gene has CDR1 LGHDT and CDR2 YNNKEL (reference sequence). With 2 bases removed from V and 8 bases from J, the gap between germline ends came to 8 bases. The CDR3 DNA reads TGTGCCAGCAGCCAACTGGGAGGTACGCAGTATTTT. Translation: CASSQLGGTQYF.

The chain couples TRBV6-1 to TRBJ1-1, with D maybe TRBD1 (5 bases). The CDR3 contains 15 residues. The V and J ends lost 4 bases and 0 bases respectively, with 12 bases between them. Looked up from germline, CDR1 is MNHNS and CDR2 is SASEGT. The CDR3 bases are TGTGCCAGCAGTGTTGGGACGGACATGAACACTGAAGCTTTCTTT. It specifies CASSVGTDMNTEAFF.

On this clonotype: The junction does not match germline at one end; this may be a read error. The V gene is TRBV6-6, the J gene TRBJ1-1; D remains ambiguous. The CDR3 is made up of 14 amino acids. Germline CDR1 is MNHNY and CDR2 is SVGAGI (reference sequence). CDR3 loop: CTSIPIRVNTEAFF. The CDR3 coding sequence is TGTACCAGCATCCCCATAAGGGTGAACACTGAAGCTTTCTTT.

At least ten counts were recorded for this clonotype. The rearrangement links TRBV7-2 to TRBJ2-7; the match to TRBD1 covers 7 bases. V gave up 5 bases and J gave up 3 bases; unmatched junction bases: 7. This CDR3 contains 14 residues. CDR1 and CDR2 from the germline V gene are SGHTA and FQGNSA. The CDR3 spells CASSVTRQGYEQYF. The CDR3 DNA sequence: TGTGCCAGCAGCGTAACTCGACAGGGCTACGAGCAGTACTTC. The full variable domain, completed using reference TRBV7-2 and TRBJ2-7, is GAGVSQSPSNKVTEKGKDVELRCDPISGHTALYWYRQSLGQGLEFLIYFQGNSAPDKSGLPSDRFSAERTGGSVSTLTIQRTQQEDSAVYLCASSVTRQGYEQYFGPGTRLTVT.

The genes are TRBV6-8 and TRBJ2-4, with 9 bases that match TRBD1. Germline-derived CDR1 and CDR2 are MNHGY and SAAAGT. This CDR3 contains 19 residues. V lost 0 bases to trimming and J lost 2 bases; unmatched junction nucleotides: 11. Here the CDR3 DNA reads TGTGCCAGCAGTTACTCCTCGACAGGGGGAAGACCCACCAAAAACATTCAGTACTTC. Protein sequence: CASSYSSTGGRPTKNIQYF.

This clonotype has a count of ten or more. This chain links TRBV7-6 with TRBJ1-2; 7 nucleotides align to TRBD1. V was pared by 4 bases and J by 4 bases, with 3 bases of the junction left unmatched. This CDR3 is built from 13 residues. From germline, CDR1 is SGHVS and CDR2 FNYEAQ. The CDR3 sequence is CASSSTGAYGYTF. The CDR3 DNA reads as TGTGCCAGCAGCTCCACAGGGGCCTATGGCTACACCTTC. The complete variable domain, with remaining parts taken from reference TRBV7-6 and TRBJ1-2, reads GAGVSQSPRYKVTKRGQDVALRCDPISGHVSLYWYRQALGQGPEFLTYFNYEAQQDKSGLPNDRFSAERPEGSISTLTIQRTEQRDSAMYRCASSSTGAYGYTFGSGTRLTVV.

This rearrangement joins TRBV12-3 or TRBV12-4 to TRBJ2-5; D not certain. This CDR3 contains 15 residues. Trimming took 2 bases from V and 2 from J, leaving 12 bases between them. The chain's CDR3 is CASSLRDARQETQYF. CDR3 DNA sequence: TGTGCCAGCAGTTTACGCGACGCACGTCAAGAGACCCAGTACTTC.

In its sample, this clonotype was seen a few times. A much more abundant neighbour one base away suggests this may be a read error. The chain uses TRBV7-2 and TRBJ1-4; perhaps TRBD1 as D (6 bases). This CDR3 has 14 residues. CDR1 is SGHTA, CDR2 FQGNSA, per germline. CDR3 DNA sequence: TGTGCCAGCAGCCGCGACAGGCTAAATGAAAAACTGTGTTTT. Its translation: CASSRDRLNEKLCF.

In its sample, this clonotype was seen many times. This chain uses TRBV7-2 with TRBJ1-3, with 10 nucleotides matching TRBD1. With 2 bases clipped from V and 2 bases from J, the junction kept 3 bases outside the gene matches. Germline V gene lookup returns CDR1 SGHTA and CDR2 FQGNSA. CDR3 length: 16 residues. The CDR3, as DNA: TGTGCCAGCAGCTTACGGGGACAGGGGACTGGAAACACCATATATTTT. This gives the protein CASSLRGQGTGNTIYF.

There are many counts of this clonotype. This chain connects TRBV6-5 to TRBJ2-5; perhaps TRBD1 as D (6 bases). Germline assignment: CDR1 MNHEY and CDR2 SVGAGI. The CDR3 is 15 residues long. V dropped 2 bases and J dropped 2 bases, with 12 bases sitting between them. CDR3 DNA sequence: TGTGCCAGCAGTTACGTTAACAGGGAACAAGAGACCCAGTACTTC. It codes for CASSYVNREQETQYF.

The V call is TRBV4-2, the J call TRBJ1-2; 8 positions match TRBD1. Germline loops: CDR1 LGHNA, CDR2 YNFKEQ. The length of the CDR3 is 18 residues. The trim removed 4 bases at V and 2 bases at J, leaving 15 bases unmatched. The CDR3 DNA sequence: TGTGCCAGCAGCCCCTTCACACCCCGCCAGGGGGCGAACTATGGCTACACCTTC. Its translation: CASSPFTPRQGANYGYTF.